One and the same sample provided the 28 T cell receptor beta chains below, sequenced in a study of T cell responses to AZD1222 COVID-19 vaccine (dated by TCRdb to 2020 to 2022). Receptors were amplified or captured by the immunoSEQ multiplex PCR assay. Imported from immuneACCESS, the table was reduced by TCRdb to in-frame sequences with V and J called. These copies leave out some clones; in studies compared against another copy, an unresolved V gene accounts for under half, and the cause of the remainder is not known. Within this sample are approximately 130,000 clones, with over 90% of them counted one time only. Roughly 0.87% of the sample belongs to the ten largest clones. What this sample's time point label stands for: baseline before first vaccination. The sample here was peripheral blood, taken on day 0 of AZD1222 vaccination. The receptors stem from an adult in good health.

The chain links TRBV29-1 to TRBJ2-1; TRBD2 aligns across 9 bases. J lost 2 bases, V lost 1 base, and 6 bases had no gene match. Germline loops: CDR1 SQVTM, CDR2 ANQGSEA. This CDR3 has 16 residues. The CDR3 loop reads CSVEAGVAGAYNEQFF. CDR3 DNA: TGCAGCGTTGAAGCCGGGGTAGCGGGGGCCTACAATGAGCAGTTCTTC.

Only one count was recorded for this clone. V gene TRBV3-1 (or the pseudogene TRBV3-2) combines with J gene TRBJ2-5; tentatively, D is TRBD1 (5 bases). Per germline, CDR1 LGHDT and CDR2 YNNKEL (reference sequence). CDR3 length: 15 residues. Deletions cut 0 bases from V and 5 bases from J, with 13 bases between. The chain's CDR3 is CASSQDLWGGETQYF. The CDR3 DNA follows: TGTGCCAGCAGCCAAGATCTGTGGGGCGGTGAGACCCAGTACTTC.

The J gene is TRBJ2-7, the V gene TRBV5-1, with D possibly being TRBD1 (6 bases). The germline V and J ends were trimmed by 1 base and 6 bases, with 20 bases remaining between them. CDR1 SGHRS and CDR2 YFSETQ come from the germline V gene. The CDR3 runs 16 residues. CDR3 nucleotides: TGCGCCAGCAGCTTGAACAGCGGCCCAGAACAGGGCGAGCAGTACTTC. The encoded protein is CASSLNSGPEQGEQYF.

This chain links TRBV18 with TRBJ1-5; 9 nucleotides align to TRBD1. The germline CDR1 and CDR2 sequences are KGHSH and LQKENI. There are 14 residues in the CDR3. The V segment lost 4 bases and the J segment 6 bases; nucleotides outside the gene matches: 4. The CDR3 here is CASSRTQGAQPQHF. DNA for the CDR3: TGTGCCAGCTCACGGACACAGGGGGCTCAGCCCCAGCATTTT. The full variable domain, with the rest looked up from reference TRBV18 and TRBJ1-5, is NAGVMQNPRHLVRRRGQEARLRCSPMKGHSHVYWYRQLPEEGLKFMVYLQKENIIDESGMPKERFSAEFPKEGPSILRIQQVVRGDSAAYFCASSRTQGAQPQHFGDGTRLSIL.

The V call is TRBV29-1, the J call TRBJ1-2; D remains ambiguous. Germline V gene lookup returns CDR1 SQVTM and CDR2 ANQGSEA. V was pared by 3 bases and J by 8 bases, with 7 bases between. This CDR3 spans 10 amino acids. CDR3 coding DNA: TGCAGCGTTGATTACCGGGGCTACACCTTC. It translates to CSVDYRGYTF.

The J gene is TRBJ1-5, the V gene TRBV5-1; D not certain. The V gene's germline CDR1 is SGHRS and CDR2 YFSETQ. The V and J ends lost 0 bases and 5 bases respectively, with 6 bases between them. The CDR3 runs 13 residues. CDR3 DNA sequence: TGCGCCAGCAGCTTGGGGTCTGATCAGCCCCAGCATTTT. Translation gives CASSLGSDQPQHF.

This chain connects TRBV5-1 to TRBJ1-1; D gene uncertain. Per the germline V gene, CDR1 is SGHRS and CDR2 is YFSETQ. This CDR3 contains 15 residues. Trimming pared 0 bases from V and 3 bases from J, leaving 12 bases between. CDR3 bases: TGCGCCAGCAGCTTGGCCAATCCCGGAGACACTGAAGCTTTCTTT. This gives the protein CASSLANPGDTEAFF.

Here the CDR3 DNA reads TGTGCCAGCAGCTTAGGAGCCATTCGGGGGAACACTGAAGCTTTCTTT. Protein: CASSLGAIRGNTEAFF. This sequence joins TRBV7-3 and TRBJ1-1; D is ambiguous. The CDR3 loop spans 16 amino acids. With 2 bases removed from V and 1 base from J, the gap between germline ends came to 14 bases. Germline lookup yields CDR1 SGHTA and CDR2 FQGTGA.

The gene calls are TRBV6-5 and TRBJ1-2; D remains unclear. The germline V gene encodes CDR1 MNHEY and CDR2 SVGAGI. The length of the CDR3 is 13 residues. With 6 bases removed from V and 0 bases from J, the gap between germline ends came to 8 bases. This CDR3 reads CASRSITNYGYTF. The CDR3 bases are TGTGCCAGCAGATCTATTACTAACTATGGCTACACCTTC.

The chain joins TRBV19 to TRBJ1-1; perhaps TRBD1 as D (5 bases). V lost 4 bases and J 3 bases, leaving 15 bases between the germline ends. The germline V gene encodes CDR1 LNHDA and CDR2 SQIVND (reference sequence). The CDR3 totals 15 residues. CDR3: CASSTSGRGYTEAFF. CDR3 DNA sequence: TGTGCCAGTAGTACCTCAGGGAGAGGCTACACTGAAGCTTTCTTT.

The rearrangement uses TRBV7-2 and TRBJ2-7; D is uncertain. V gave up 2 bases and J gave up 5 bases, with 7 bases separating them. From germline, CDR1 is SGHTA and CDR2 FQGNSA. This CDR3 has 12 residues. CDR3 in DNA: TGTGCCAGCAGCTTAACGGAAGACGAGCAGTACTTC. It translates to CASSLTEDEQYF.

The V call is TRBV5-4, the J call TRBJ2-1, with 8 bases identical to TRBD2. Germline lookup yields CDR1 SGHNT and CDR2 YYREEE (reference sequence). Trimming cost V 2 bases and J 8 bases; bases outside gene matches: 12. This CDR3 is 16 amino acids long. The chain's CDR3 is CASSFIRGGSVDEQFF. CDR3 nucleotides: TGTGCCAGCAGCTTTATTCGCGGGGGGTCGGTTGATGAGCAGTTCTTC.

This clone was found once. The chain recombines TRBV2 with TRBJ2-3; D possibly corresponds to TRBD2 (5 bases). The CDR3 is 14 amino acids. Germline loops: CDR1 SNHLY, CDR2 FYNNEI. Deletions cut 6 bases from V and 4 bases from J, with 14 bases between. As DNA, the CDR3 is TGTGCCAGCAGAGAAATGGGAGCCCCAGATACGCAGTATTTT. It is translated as CASREMGAPDTQYF.

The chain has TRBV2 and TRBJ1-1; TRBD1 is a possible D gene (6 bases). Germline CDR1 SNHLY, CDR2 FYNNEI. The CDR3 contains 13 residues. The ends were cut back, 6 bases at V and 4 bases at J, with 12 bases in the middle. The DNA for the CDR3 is TGTGCCAGCAGAGGGGGAGGTGGCACTGAAGCTTTCTTT. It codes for CASRGGGGTEAFF.

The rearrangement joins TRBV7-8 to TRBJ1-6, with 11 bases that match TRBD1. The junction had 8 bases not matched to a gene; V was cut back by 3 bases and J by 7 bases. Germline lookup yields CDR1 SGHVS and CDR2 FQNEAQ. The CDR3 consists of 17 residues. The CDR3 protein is CASSFPGQGVVNSPLHF. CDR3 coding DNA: TGTGCCAGCAGCTTCCCGGGACAGGGGGTGGTGAATTCACCCCTCCACTTT.

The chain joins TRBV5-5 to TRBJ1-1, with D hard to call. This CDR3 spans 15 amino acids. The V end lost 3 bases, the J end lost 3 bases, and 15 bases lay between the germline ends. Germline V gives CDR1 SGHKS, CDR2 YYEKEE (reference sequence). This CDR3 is CASSSHYSGDTEAFF. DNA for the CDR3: TGTGCCAGCAGCTCGCACTATAGTGGGGACACTGAAGCTTTCTTT.

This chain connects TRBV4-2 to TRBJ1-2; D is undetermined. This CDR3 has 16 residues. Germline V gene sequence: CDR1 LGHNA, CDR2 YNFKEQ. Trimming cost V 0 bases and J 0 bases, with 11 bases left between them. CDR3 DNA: TGTGCCAGCAGCCAAGAGAGCGGAGCCTCTAACTATGGCTACACCTTC. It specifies CASSQESGASNYGYTF.

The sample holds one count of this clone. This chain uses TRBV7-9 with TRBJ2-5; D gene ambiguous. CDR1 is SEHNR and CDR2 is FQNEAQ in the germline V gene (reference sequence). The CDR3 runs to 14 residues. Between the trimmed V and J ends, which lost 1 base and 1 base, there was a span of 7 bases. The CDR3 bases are TGTGCCAGCAGCTTAGTTGCCTCCCAAGAGACCCAGTACTTC. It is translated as CASSLVASQETQYF. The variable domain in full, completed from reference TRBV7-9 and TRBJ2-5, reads DTGVSQNPRHKITKRGQNVTFRCDPISEHNRLYWYRQTLGQGPEFLTYFQNEAQLEKSRLLSDRFSAERPKGSFSTLEIQRTEQGDSAMYLCASSLVASQETQYFGPGTRLLVL.

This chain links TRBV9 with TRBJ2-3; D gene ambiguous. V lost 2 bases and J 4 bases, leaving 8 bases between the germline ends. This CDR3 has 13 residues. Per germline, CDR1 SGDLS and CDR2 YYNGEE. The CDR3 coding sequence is TGTGCCAGCAGCGTCTCACGGGCAGATACGCAGTATTTT. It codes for CASSVSRADTQYF.

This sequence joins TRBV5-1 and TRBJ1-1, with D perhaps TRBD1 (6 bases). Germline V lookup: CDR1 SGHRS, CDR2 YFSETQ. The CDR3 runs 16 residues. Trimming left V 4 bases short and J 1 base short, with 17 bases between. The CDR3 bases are TGCGCCAGCAGCGAACGGGGGCTAAGCTCGAACACTGAAGCTTTCTTT. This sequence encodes CASSERGLSSNTEAFF. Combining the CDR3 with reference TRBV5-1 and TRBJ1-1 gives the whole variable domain KAGVTQTPRYLIKTRGQQVTLSCSPISGHRSVSWYQQTPGQGLQFLFEYFSETQRNKGNFPGRFSGRQFSNSRSEMNVSTLELGDSALYLCASSERGLSSNTEAFFGQGTRLTVV.

CDR3 in amino acids: CASSLVAERGTEAFF. The DNA of the CDR3 is TGTGCCAGCAGCTTAGTGGCGGAGAGGGGGACTGAAGCTTTCTTT. The V and J genes are TRBV7-6 and TRBJ1-1; possible D gene TRBD1, 6 bases. V was cut by 1 base and J by 5 bases, with 14 bases left in between. Germline V lookup: CDR1 SGHVS, CDR2 FNYEAQ. The CDR3 spans 15 residues.

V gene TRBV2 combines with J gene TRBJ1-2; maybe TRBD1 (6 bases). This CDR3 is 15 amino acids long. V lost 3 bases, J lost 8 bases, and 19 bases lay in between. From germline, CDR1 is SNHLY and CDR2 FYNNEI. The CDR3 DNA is TGTGCCAGCAGTGAGATGTTCCGGGGGGCAAGGGGCTACACCTTC. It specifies CASSEMFRGARGYTF.

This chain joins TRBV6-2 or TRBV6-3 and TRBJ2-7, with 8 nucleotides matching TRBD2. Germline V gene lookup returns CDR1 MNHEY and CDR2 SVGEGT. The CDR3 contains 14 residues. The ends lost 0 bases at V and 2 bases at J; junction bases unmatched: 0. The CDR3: CASSYSTSAYEQYF. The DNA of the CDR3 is TGTGCCAGCAGTTACTCGACTAGCGCCTACGAGCAGTACTTC.

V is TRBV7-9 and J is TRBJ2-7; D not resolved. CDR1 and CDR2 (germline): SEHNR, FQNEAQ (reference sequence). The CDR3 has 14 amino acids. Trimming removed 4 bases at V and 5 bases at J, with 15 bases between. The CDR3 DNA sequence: TGTGCCAGCAGCTCCCTCAGGAACGAGAACGAGCAGTACTTC. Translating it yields CASSSLRNENEQYF.

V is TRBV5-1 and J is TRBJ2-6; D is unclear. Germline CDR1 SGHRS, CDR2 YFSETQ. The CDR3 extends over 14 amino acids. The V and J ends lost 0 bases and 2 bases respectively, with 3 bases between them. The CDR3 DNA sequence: TGCGCCAGCAGCTTGGTTGCTGGGGCCAACGTCCTGACTTTC. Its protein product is CASSLVAGANVLTF.

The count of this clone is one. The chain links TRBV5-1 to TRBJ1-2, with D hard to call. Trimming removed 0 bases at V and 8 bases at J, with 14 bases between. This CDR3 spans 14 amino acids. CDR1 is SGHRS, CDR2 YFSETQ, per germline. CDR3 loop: CASSLGGGSVGYTF. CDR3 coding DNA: TGCGCCAGCAGCTTGGGGGGAGGGTCGGTCGGCTACACCTTC.

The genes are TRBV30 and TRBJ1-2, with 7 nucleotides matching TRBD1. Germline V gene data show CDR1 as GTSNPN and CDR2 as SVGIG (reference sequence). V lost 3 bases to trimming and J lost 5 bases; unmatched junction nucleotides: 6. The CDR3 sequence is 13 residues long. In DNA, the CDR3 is TGTGCCTGGAGACCGGGACAGACGTATGGCTACACCTTC. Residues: CAWRPGQTYGYTF.

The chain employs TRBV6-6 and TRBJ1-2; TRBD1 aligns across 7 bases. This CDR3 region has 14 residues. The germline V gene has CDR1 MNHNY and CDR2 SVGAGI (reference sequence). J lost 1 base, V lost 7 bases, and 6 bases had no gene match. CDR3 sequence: CASTQTGSNYGYTF. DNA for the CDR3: TGTGCCAGCACCCAGACAGGGAGTAACTATGGCTACACCTTC.